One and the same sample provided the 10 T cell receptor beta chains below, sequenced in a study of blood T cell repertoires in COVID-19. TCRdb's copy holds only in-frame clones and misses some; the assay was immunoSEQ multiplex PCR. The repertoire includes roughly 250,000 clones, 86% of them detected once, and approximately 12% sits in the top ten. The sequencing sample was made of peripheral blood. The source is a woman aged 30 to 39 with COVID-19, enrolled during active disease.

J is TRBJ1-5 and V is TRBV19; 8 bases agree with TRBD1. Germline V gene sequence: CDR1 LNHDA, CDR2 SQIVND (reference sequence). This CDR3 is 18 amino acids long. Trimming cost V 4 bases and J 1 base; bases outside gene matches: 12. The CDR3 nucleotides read TGTGCCAGTAGTACCGGACAGGGACGTGAGCTGAGCAATCAGCCCCAGCATTTT. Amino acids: CASSTGQGRELSNQPQHF.

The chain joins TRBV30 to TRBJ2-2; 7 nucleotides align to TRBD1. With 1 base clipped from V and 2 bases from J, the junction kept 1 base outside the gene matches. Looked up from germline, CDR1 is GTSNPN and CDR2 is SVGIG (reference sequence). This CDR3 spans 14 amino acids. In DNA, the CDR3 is TGTGCCTGGAGTGGACAGGGAAACACCGGGGAGCTGTTTTTT. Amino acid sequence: CAWSGQGNTGELFF.

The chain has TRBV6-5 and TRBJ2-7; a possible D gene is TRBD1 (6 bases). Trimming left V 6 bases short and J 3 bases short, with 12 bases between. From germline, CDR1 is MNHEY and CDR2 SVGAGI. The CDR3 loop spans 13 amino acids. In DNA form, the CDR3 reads TGTGCCAGCAGAGGGGGAAGCGGCTACGAGCAGTACTTC. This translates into CASRGGSGYEQYF.

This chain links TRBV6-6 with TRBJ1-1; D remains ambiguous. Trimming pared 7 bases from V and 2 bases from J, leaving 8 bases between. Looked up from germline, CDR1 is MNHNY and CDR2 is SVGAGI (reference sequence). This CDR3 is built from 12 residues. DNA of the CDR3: TGTGCCAGCACCGGACTCAACACTGAAGCTTTCTTT. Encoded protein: CASTGLNTEAFF.

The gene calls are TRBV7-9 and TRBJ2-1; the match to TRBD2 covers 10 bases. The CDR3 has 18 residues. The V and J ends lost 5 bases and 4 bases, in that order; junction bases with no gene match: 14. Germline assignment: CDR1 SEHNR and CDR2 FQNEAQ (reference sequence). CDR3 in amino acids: CASSPPPSGGSLYNEQFF. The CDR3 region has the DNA TGTGCCAGCAGCCCTCCGCCTAGCGGGGGTTCCTTATACAATGAGCAGTTCTTC.

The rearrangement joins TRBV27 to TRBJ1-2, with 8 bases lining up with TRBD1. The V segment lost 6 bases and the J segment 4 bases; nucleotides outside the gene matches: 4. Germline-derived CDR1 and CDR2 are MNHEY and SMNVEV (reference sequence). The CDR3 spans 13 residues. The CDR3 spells CASRGQAAYGYTF. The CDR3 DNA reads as TGTGCCAGCAGGGGACAGGCGGCCTATGGCTACACCTTC.

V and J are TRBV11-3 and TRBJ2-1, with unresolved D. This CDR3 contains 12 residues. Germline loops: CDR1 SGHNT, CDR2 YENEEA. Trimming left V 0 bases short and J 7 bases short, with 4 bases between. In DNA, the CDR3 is TGTGCCAGCAGCTTAGACAGGAATGAGCAGTTCTTC. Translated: CASSLDRNEQFF.

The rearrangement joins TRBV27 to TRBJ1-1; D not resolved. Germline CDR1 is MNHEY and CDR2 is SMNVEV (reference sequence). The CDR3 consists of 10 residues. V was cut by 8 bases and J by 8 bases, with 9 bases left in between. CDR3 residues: CASHRAEAFF. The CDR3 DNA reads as TGTGCCAGCCACCGCGCAGAAGCTTTCTTT.

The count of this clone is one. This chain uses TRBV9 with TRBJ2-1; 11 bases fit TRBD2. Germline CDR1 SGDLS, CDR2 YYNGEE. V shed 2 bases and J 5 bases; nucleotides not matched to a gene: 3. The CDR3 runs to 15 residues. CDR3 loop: CASSVLAGGDNEQFF. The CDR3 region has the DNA TGTGCCAGCAGCGTTCTAGCGGGGGGTGACAATGAGCAGTTCTTC.

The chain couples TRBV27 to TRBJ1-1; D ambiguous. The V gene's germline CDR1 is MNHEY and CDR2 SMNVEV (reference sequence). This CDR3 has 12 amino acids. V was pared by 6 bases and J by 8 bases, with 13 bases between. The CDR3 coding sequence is TGTGCCAGCAGGAAGTGGCCGGGAGAAGCTTTCTTT. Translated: CASRKWPGEAFF.